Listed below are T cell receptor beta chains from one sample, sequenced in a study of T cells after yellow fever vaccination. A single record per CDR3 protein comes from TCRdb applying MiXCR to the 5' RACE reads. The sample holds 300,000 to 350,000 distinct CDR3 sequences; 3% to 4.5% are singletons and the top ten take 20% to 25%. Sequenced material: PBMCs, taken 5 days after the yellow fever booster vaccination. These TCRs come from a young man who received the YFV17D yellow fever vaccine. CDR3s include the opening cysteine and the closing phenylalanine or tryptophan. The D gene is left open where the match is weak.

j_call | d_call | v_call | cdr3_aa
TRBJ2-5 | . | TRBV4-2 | CASSQTGKTQYF
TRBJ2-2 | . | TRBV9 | CASSLSTGNTGELFF
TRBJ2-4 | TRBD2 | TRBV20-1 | CSAPGRGGNIQYF
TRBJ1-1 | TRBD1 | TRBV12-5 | CASGRQGLRSEAFF
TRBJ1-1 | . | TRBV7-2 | CASSRLYNTEAFF
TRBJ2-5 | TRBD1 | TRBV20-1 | CSAWTGGQETQYF
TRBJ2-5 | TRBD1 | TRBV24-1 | CATSDSTGAQETQYF
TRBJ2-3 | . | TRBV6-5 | CASSLSTETDTQYF
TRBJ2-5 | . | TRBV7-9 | CASSLNRVGQETQYF
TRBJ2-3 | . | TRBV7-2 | CASSQGPDTQYF
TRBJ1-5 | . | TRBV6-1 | CASSGQGYSNQPQHF
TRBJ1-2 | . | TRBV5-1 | CASSLSTGRSNYGYTF
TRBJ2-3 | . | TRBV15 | CATSRYRGPTSTDTQYF
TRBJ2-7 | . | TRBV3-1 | CASSQEQGYYEQYF
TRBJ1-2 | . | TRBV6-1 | CASKLDSDYGYTF
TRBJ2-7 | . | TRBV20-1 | CAAWSSYEQYF
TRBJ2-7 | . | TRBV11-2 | CASSLFRGTVEQYF
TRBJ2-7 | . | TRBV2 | CASSLGRDYEQYF
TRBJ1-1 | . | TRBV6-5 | CASSYVGTGHQAFF
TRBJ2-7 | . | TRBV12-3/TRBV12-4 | CASSLQLGYEQYF
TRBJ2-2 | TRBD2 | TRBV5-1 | CASSFRSGGPNTGELFF
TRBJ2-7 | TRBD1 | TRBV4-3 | CASSPGQGASYEQYF
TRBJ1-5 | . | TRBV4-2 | CASSQDQYGQPQHF
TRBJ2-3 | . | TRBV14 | CASSPGITQYF
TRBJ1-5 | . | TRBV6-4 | CASSEITMRGNQPQHF
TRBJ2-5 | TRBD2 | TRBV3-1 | CASSQIAGGIGTQYF
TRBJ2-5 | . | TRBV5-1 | CASSLGSIGGQETQYF
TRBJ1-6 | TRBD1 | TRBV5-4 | CASSTLKTGSVGSPLHF
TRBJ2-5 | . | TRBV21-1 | CASSNGTSGGETQYF
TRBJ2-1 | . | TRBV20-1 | CSARTQASYNEQFF
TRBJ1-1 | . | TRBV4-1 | CASSPVGGPNTEAFF
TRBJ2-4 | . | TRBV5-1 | CASSLGALGNIQYF
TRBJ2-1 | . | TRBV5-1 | CASRAGGFEYNEQFF
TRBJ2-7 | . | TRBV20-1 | CSVEGGSYEQYF
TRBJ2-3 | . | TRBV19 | CASSIRDRTGDTQYF
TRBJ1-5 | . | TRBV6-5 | CASSYGRGFSNQPQHF
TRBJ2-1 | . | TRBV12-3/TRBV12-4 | CASRRQTQQFF
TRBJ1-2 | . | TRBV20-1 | CSASTGQLLYAGYTF
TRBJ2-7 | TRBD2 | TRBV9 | CASSVAAGGWKSYEQYF
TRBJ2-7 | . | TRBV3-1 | CASSQEGRGFISYEQYF
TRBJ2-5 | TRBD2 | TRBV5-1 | CASSRRGGRETQYF
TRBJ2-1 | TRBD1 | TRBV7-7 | CASSRDRKYNEQFF
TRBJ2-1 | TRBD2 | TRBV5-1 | CASSPGGETYNEQFF
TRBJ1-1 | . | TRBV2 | CASSDRDAPEAFF
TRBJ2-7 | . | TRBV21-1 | CASKLLRGTSYEQYF
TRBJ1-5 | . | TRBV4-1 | CASSQGNRPLGQPQHF
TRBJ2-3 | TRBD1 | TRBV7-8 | CASSSRGQGVDTQYF
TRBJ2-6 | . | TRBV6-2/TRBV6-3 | CASSYQDTYLFSGANVLTF
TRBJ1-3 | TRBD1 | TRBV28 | CASSLFRTGASGNTIYF
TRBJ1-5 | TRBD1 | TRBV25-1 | CASSPGTGRVNQPQHF
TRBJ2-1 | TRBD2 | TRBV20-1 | CSARDWLAGGYEQFF
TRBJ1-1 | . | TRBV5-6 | CASSLPGRMDTEAFF
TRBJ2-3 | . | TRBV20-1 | CSARPSYTDTQYF